This paragraph reports one T cell receptor (beta chain). This clonotype was seen a handful of times. Its antigen remains unidentified. Base qualities are not recorded, but no much larger clone differs from it by a single base. Library preparation used 5' RACE. TCRdb shows the sequencer as NextSeq 500. To correct for sequencing error and PCR bias, the TCR library protocol tagged individual cDNA molecules with unique molecular identifiers. TCR alpha and beta chains were both sequenced, and the abundances of alpha and beta sequences in each sample were closely correlated with each other. The authors processed their data as follows. Decombinator V4 was used to annotate TCR sequences for V gene, J gene and CDR3. Expanded TCRs were defined as changing significantly between any two time points under a Poisson model with p below 0.0001. TCR abundances were normalised to the total number of TCRs sequenced in each sample and reported as counts per million. TRAV1-2 paired with TRAJ12, TRAJ20 or TRAJ33 defined MAIT TCRs, while TRAV10 paired with TRAJ18 defined iNKT TCRs. VDJdb, accessed 1 November 2021, was searched for CMV, EBV and SARS-CoV-2 annotated TCRs, excluding TCRs annotated for multiple antigens. The public reads were reprocessed in TCRdb via fastp at Q25 and MiXCR, keeping in-frame beta chains. Rows are unified per CDR3 protein, each entry keeping the most common DNA and genes. The V and J calls, along with clone size, are taken from TCRdb and not from the paper's own processing. This sample has 15,000 to 20,000 distinct CDR3 sequences in its table, and more than 4.5% of those were observed once. Over 5.5% of the sample goes to the ten largest clones.

Set within a cohort of healthcare workers in London, UK, this nested case-control study involved weekly PCR testing of nasopharyngeal swabs along with blood sampling. Healthcare workers were recruited between 23 and 31 March 2020, during the week of the UK lockdown, and were followed weekly for up to roughly 15 weeks. This record belongs to a study of early T cells in non-severe SARS-CoV-2 infection listed by TCRdb under 2021. In the study overall: Because TCR sequencing relied on bulk RNA taken from unsorted whole blood, pairing of alpha and beta chains was not possible.

The germline V gene (reference sequence) specifies LNHNV as CDR1 and YYDKDF as CDR2. Inclusive of the bounding cysteine and phenylalanine, the CDR3 is 17 residues long. Only the CDR3 DNA is retained, 51 bases long and in frame from the first base. V and J are truncated by 0 bases and 4 bases respectively, leaving an intervening sequence of 16 bases. Points the paper makes about the study in general: Matching against VDJdb was skewed toward anti-spike CD8 responses, likely underestimated virus-specific expansions, and missed private and CD4 specificities.

In this chain, TRBV15 is recombined with TRBJ2-1, with no confidently assigned D gene. This TCR was recovered from an adult who was a healthcare worker with PCR-confirmed SARS-CoV-2 infection or an uninfected control (not recorded which). Material: whole blood. This receptor has the CDR3 CATSREQVLERYNEQFF. The DNA sequence is as follows: TGTGCCACCAGCAGAGAGCAAGTACTCGAACGATACAATGAGCAGTTCTTC.